The 9 T cell receptor beta chains listed next were all sequenced from one sample in a study of blood T cell repertoires in COVID-19. TCRdb's copy holds only in-frame clones and misses some; the assay was immunoSEQ multiplex PCR. Found here are 85,000 to 130,000 clones, approximately 86% of them singletons; the top ten hold roughly 2.7%. Sample: PBMCs or T cells enriched from blood (not recorded which). All receptors derive from a woman aged 50 to 60 who had recovered from COVID-19.

The V call is TRBV2, the J call TRBJ2-2, with TRBD1 matching 10 bases. CDR3 length equals 15 residues. Germline V gene lookup returns CDR1 SNHLY and CDR2 FYNNEI. J was trimmed by 3 bases and V by 6 bases; bases with no gene match: 4. The CDR3 here is CASRGDRGHTGELFF. The CDR3 DNA sequence: TGTGCCAGCAGAGGAGACAGGGGGCACACCGGGGAGCTGTTTTTT.

The chain combines TRBV29-1 with TRBJ1-1; D is ambiguous. The CDR3 totals 13 residues. CDR1 and CDR2 (germline): SQVTM, ANQGSEA. Trimming took 3 bases from V and 1 from J, leaving 9 bases between them. The CDR3 loop is CSVERQTNTEAFF. The CDR3 DNA sequence: TGCAGCGTTGAGAGACAAACGAACACTGAAGCTTTCTTT.

Ten or more counts support this clone. This chain joins TRBV4-2 and TRBJ1-2; 9 nucleotides line up with TRBD1. V shed 0 bases, J shed 5 bases, and the junction held 16 bases outside the gene matches. Per the germline V gene, CDR1 is LGHNA and CDR2 is YNFKEQ. This CDR3 has 19 residues. The CDR3 sequence is CASSQDWGDRAPSPYGYTF. The DNA of the CDR3 is TGTGCCAGCAGCCAAGATTGGGGGGACAGGGCTCCTTCTCCATATGGCTACACCTTC.

The CDR3 is CASSLKVGAGNTEAFF. The DNA for the CDR3 is TGTGCCAGCAGTTTAAAAGTTGGGGCTGGGAACACTGAAGCTTTCTTT. V is TRBV28 and J is TRBJ1-1; TRBD1 is a possible D gene (5 bases). This CDR3 is built from 16 residues. Germline V gives CDR1 MDHEN, CDR2 SYDVKM. Trimming took off 2 bases at V and 1 base at J, with 14 bases between the two ends.

This sequence joins TRBV6-4 and TRBJ2-3; 12 positions match TRBD2. Germline trimming cut 6 bases from V and 4 bases from J; bases unmatched to any gene: 14. The CDR3 has 18 residues. Germline CDR1 is MRHNA and CDR2 is SNTAGT. The CDR3 coding sequence is TGTGCCAGCAGGACCCCCGGGGTCCCTAGCGGGGGGGCAGATACGCAGTATTTT. Protein product: CASRTPGVPSGGADTQYF.

This clone was seen a handful of times. The chain is built from TRBV28 and TRBJ1-5; 8 bases are shared with TRBD1. Trimming removed 6 bases from V and 3 bases from J; junction bases left unmatched: 7. The CDR3 runs 15 residues. The germline V gene has CDR1 MDHEN and CDR2 SYDVKM. Here the CDR3 reads CASRPVDRDNQPQHF. The CDR3 nucleotides are TGTGCCAGCAGACCTGTGGACAGGGACAATCAGCCCCAGCATTTT.

The V call is TRBV9, the J call TRBJ2-3; a weak D match, TRBD2 (5 bases). The CDR3 sequence is 16 residues long. Germline V gene sequence: CDR1 SGDLS, CDR2 YYNGEE. V gave up 3 bases and J gave up 0 bases, with 14 bases separating them. CDR3 amino acids: CASSEPEDSSTDTQYF. Written as DNA, the CDR3 is TGTGCCAGCAGCGAACCTGAGGACTCTAGCACAGATACGCAGTATTTT.

V gene TRBV28 combines with J gene TRBJ2-3; 12 bases are a match to TRBD2. The CDR3 loop spans 16 amino acids. With V trimmed by 6 bases and J by 2 bases, 6 bases remained unmatched. Germline lookup yields CDR1 MDHEN and CDR2 SYDVKM. The CDR3 is CASRTSGRTPTDTQYF. CDR3 nucleotides: TGTGCCAGCAGAACTAGCGGGAGGACACCCACAGATACGCAGTATTTT.

This clone was counted many times. The rearrangement joins TRBV27 to TRBJ2-7; 10 bases match TRBD2. V was clipped by 4 bases and J by 6 bases; unmatched bases: 9. The germline V gene has CDR1 MNHEY and CDR2 SMNVEV (reference sequence). CDR3 length: 15 amino acids. The CDR3 DNA is TGTGCCAGCAGTTCACCAATTAGCGGGAGGTCCGAGCAGTACTTC. Amino acids: CASSSPISGRSEQYF.